This TCR beta chain was captured in a study of T cell changes during pregnancy in multiple sclerosis. This clone was counted many times. CDR1 is SGHNT and CDR2 is YYREEE in the germline V gene (reference sequence). Trimming pared 4 bases from V and 0 bases from J, leaving 25 bases between. The CDR3 consists of 20 residues. Measured with immunoSEQ multiplex PCR; TCRdb has only the in-frame clones, and not every one. Altogether over 35,000 clones are present, 92% being singletons, with the ten largest covering 10% to 15%. The chain is built from TRBV5-4 and TRBJ2-2; a weak D match, TRBD1 (5 bases). Sequencing used CD8+ T cells from peripheral blood mononuclear cells, obtained in the first trimester of pregnancy. The clonotype originates from a female donor with multiple sclerosis, enrolled in a pregnancy study. The DNA for the CDR3 is TGTGCCAGCAGCCCAAGACAGCAGACCTCCTTTCTTTCGAACACCGGGGAGCTGTTTTTT. Its protein is CASSPRQQTSFLSNTGELFF. Using reference TRBV5-4 and TRBJ2-2 for the parts outside the CDR3, the full variable domain is ETGVTQSPTHLIKTRGQQVTLRCSSQSGHNTVSWYQQALGQGPQFIFQYYREEENGRGNFPPRFSGLQFPNYSSELNVNALELDDSALYLCASSPRQQTSFLSNTGELFFGEGSRLTVL.